Each of the 12 T cell receptor beta chains below was sequenced from the same sample in a study of cytomegalovirus exposure and HLA in healthy donors. PCR involved 60 Vbeta and 13 Jbeta primers. Using immunoSEQ multiplex PCR, the repertoire was profiled, and TCRdb retains in-frame clones only, with some absent. The table has 80,000 to 130,000 clones, roughly 77% seen once. The sequencing input was PBMCs. All receptors derive from a woman aged 45-65 years in good health and CMV-seropositive.

The chain carries TRBV18 and TRBJ2-4; 7 nucleotides match TRBD2. Germline-derived CDR1 and CDR2 are KGHSH and LQKENI. The CDR3 spans 14 residues. The J segment lost 8 bases and the V segment lost 2 bases, leaving 6 bases of the junction unmatched. The CDR3 region is CASSPGEGSHIQYF. CDR3 DNA: TGTGCCAGCTCACCAGGGGAGGGTAGTCACATTCAGTACTTC.

The rearrangement joins TRBV10-1 to TRBJ2-1; 10 positions agree with TRBD1. The J segment lost 7 bases and the V segment lost 6 bases, leaving 12 bases of the junction unmatched. The CDR3 is made up of 16 amino acids. Germline V gene data show CDR1 as WNHNN and CDR2 as SYGVQD (reference sequence). The CDR3 coding sequence is TGCGCCAGCAGCACCGGGACAGGGGATCTCTTTAATGAGCAGTTCTTC. The encoded protein is CASSTGTGDLFNEQFF.

The chain combines TRBV7-3 with TRBJ2-3; 7 bases match TRBD2. V was pared by 4 bases and J by 1 base, with 8 bases of the junction left unmatched. The CDR3 has 16 amino acids. Germline assignment: CDR1 SGHTA and CDR2 FQGTGA. The CDR3 sequence: CASSWGGSGGTDTQYF. The CDR3 DNA sequence: TGTGCCAGCAGCTGGGGGGGGAGCGGGGGCACAGATACGCAGTATTTT.

This chain joins TRBV25-1 and TRBJ2-1, with 12 bases lining up with TRBD2. Per germline, CDR1 MGHDK and CDR2 SYGVNS. V gave up 2 bases and J gave up 7 bases; unmatched junction bases: 12. This CDR3 is built from 18 residues. The CDR3 spells CASSEGYLRLAGENEQFF. The DNA of the CDR3 is TGTGCCAGCAGTGAAGGATACCTCCGACTAGCGGGAGAGAATGAGCAGTTCTTC.

The gene calls are TRBV12-5 and TRBJ1-1; 7 bases fit TRBD1. V was clipped by 1 base and J by 2 bases; unmatched bases: 10. Germline values: CDR1 LGHNT, CDR2 FRNRAP. This CDR3 has 17 amino acids. The CDR3 sequence: CASGLAQPYRGNTEAFF. CDR3 sequence (DNA): TGTGCTAGTGGTTTGGCCCAGCCTTACAGGGGTAACACTGAAGCTTTCTTT.

V usage is TRBV5-1 and J usage is TRBJ2-7, with a tentative D call TRBD2 (7 bases). Trimming stripped 4 bases from V and 7 bases from J, with 15 bases between. The CDR3 consists of 13 residues. In germline, CDR1 is SGHRS, CDR2 YFSETQ. The CDR3 nucleotides are TGCGCCAGCAGCATTGGGGGGGGGCGTGAGCAGTACTTC. Residues: CASSIGGGREQYF.

The gene calls are TRBV11-3 and TRBJ2-5; D might be TRBD2 (5 bases). The V end was cut by 2 bases, the J end by 5 bases, with 9 bases between. The CDR3 is 13 amino acids. Germline assignment: CDR1 SGHNT and CDR2 YENEEA. CDR3 amino acids: CASSLRESETQYF. The CDR3 bases are TGTGCCAGCAGCTTAAGGGAGTCGGAGACCCAGTACTTC.

This chain connects TRBV10-2 to TRBJ1-5, with D unresolved. The germline V gene encodes CDR1 WSHSY and CDR2 SAAADI. The V gene lost 10 bases and the J gene lost 2 bases, with 15 bases spanning the gap. The CDR3 is made up of 14 amino acids. The CDR3 region is CATKGGPGNQPQHF. As DNA, the CDR3 is TGCGCCACTAAGGGAGGACCGGGCAATCAGCCCCAGCATTTT.

The V gene is TRBV15, the J gene TRBJ1-2; 7 bases agree with TRBD1. CDR3 size: 13 residues. J was trimmed by 4 bases and V by 10 bases; bases with no gene match: 9. Germline CDR1 is LNHNV and CDR2 is YYDKDF (reference sequence). Here the CDR3 DNA reads TGTGCCATATCGGACAGGAATGGCTATGGCTACACCTTC. It is translated as CAISDRNGYGYTF.

V and J are TRBV18 and TRBJ2-5, with TRBD2 identical over 13 bases. From germline, CDR1 is KGHSH and CDR2 LQKENI. V was pared by 2 bases and J by 4 bases, with 4 bases of the junction left unmatched. The CDR3 runs to 16 residues. The DNA for the CDR3 is TGTGCCAGCTCACCATCTGGACTAGCGGGAGCAGAGACCCAGTACTTC. As protein: CASSPSGLAGAETQYF.

The chain recombines TRBV21-1 with TRBJ1-1. TRBV21-1 is shown as a pseudogene. The CDR3 extends over 14 amino acids. CDR3 bases: TGTGCCAGCAGCAAAGCGCTGCGGGGACCTGAAGCTTTCTTT. The encoded protein is CASSKALRGPEAFF.

V and J are TRBV18 and TRBJ1-2; a possible D gene is TRBD1 (5 bases). V lost 3 bases and J 0 bases, leaving 8 bases between the germline ends. The CDR3 spans 14 residues. The germline gives CDR1 KGHSH, CDR2 LQKENI. The CDR3 reads CASSPDTTNYGYTF. The CDR3 bases are TGTGCCAGCTCACCGGACACCACTAACTATGGCTACACCTTC.